The next 3 T cell receptor beta chains were all read from a single sample in a study of OX40 agonist ivuxolimab in advanced cancers. Repertoires were generated with immunoSEQ multiplex PCR, while TCRdb's copy carries only in-frame clones and drops some. The profile shows about 39,000 clones, about 81% of them singletons. Here the sequenced sample was CD4+ or CD8+ T cells sorted from blood, taken in a trial of the OX40 agonist ivuxolimab. These receptors came from an adult with an advanced solid tumor such as melanoma, head and neck, liver or kidney cancer.

The chain uses TRBV2 and TRBJ2-3; D is perhaps TRBD2 (6 bases). CDR3 length: 14 residues. V was shortened by 6 bases and J by 5 bases, with 15 bases between the two germline ends. CDR1 and CDR2 (germline): SNHLY, FYNNEI. The CDR3 DNA is TGTGCCAGCAGCCGGGACCTCGGGGGAGATACGCAGTATTTT. Its protein product is CASSRDLGGDTQYF.

This chain uses TRBV2 with TRBJ2-1; 16 bases align to TRBD2. J was trimmed by 4 bases and V by 6 bases; bases with no gene match: 6. From germline, CDR1 is SNHLY and CDR2 FYNNEI. The CDR3 has 17 amino acids. Here the CDR3 reads CASRTGTSGRDYNEQFF. The CDR3 nucleotides read TGTGCCAGCAGGACAGGGACTAGCGGGAGGGATTACAATGAGCAGTTCTTC.

The chain couples TRBV5-4 to TRBJ1-4; D gene uncertain. CDR1 is SGHNT and CDR2 is YYREEE in the germline V gene (reference sequence). Deletions cut 0 bases from V and 0 bases from J, with 9 bases between. The CDR3 contains 16 residues. CDR3: CASSLGGSSTNEKLFF. The CDR3, as DNA: TGTGCCAGCAGCTTGGGTGGGTCTTCAACTAATGAAAAACTGTTTTTT.